These 5 T cell receptor beta chains share one sample of origin, sequenced in a study of T cells in narcolepsy. Only in-frame clones appear in the TCRdb table, and some are missing; sequencing was by immunoSEQ multiplex PCR. The sample shows tens of thousands of clones, less than 85% of them seen only once. Sequenced: memory (CD45RA-) CD4+ T cells from blood. All receptors come from a human donor in good health.

This rearrangement joins TRBV19 to TRBJ1-2; 10 bases are a match to TRBD1. The V gene's germline CDR1 is LNHDA and CDR2 SQIVND (reference sequence). The length of the CDR3 is 14 residues. V gave up 6 bases and J gave up 5 bases; unmatched junction bases: 6. The CDR3 loop is CASRGTGASYGYTF. The CDR3 DNA reads TGTGCCAGTAGGGGGACAGGGGCTAGTTATGGCTACACCTTC.

This chain links TRBV30 with TRBJ1-1; D is uncertain. Per germline, CDR1 GTSNPN and CDR2 SVGIG (reference sequence). CDR3 length: 12 residues. With 3 bases removed from V and 1 base from J, the gap between germline ends came to 6 bases. The CDR3 here is CAWRGRNTEAFF. The CDR3 bases are TGTGCCTGGAGGGGGAGGAACACTGAAGCTTTCTTT.

The V and J genes are TRBV5-1 and TRBJ1-1, with 7 bases lining up with TRBD1. Germline loops: CDR1 SGHRS, CDR2 YFSETQ. Unmatched junction bases numbered 9, after V lost 0 bases and J lost 7 bases. The CDR3 runs 15 residues. CDR3 DNA: TGCGCCAGCAGCTTGGATGCCGGGACAGCATATGAAGCTTTCTTT. This sequence encodes CASSLDAGTAYEAFF.

V gene TRBV7-3 combines with J gene TRBJ2-1, with 9 positions matching TRBD1. CDR1 and CDR2 from the germline V gene are SGHTA and FQGTGA. V was clipped by 5 bases and J by 4 bases; unmatched bases: 9. This CDR3 region has 16 residues. DNA of the CDR3: TGTGCCAGCAGCCCCGAGGGGACAGGGCTTTACAATGAGCAGTTCTTC. It is translated as CASSPEGTGLYNEQFF.

In its sample, this clone was seen a few times. This chain joins TRBV5-1 and TRBJ2-2; TRBD1 agrees at 10 bases. Germline CDR1 and CDR2: SGHRS and YFSETQ. V shed 9 bases, J shed 7 bases, and the junction held 9 bases outside the gene matches. The CDR3 sequence is 14 residues long. The CDR3 bases are TGCGCCACCGCCCGGGACAGGGGAATCGGGGAGCTGTTTTTT. It encodes CATARDRGIGELFF.